Below, one TCR beta chain is given with its context. What it binds is unknown. This specimen comes from a study of beta chain features in type 1 diabetes. CD4+ naive, central memory, regulatory and stem cell-like memory cells were sorted via CD45RO/CCR7/CD25/CD127/CD95/CD27. Broader study findings: Shortening that was moderate but significant affected the TCRB CDR3s of Type 1 diabetes patients in all four CD4+ subsets. Among type 1 diabetes patients, VDJ junctions had fewer insertions and more deletions.

Sequencing targeted expressed TCRB transcripts, as all isolated RNA had been reverse transcribed. Only in-frame clones appear in the TCRdb table, and some are missing; sequencing was by immunoSEQ multiplex PCR. The sample holds a few hundred thousand clones, approximately 9.9% seen once. The CDR3 loop spans 17 amino acids. Germline V CDR1 and CDR2: MNHEY, SMNVEV (reference sequence). V trimming: 5 bases; J trimming: 0 bases; junction bases outside the gene matches: 7. This sequence originates from a woman aged 25 to 39 in good health. The J gene is TRBJ2-2, the V gene TRBV27; TRBD2 aligns across 9 bases. The sample taken for sequencing was naive CD4+ T cells from blood. CDR3 region: CASSPGTSLANTGELFF. In DNA form, the CDR3 reads TGTGCCAGCAGTCCAGGGACTAGCCTAGCGAACACCGGGGAGCTGTTTTTT.